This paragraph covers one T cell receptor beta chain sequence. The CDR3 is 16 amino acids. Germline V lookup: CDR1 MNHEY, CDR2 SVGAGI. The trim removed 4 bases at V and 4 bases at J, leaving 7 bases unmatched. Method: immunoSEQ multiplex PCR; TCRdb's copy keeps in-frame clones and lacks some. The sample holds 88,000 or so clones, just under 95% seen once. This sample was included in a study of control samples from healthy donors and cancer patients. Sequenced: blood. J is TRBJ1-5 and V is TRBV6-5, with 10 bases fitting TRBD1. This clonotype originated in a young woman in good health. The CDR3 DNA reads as TGTGCCAGCAGTTCCGGGACAGGGGTTCTAAATCAGCCCCAGCATTTT. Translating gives CASSSGTGVLNQPQHF.